Each of the 23 T cell receptor beta chains below was sequenced from the same sample in a study of blood T cell repertoires in COVID-19. Clones were sequenced by immunoSEQ multiplex PCR, and TCRdb holds only the in-frame ones, with some missing. Of 270,000 or so clones in the sample, roughly 80% are singletons; the top ten hold roughly a tenth. Sequenced input: peripheral blood. The source is a woman in her 50s who had recovered from COVID-19.

The chain joins TRBV11-2 to TRBJ2-1; a possible D gene is TRBD2 (7 bases). Deletions cut 1 base from V and 5 bases from J, with 12 bases between. This CDR3 is 15 amino acids long. Germline V lookup: CDR1 SGHAT, CDR2 FQNNGV. In DNA form, the CDR3 reads TGTGCCAGCAGCTTAGTAGGGGGGGCAAACAATGAGCAGTTCTTC. As protein: CASSLVGGANNEQFF. Full variable domain (rest looked up from reference TRBV11-2 and TRBJ2-1): EAGVAQSPRYKIIEKRQSVAFWCNPISGHATLYWYQQILGQGPKLLIQFQNNGVVDDSQLPKDRFSAERLKGVDSTLKIQPAKLEDSAVYLCASSLVGGANNEQFFGPGTRLTVL.

In its sample, this clone was seen a few times. CDR3 sequence (DNA): TGTGCCAGCAGCCAAGATCCCGGGACAGTGTACAATGAGCAGTTCTTC. It codes for CASSQDPGTVYNEQFF. This chain links TRBV3-1 (or the pseudogene TRBV3-2) with TRBJ2-1, with 7 bases matching TRBD1. V lost 0 bases, J lost 4 bases, and 6 bases stayed unmatched. The CDR3 has 16 residues. Germline V gene sequence: CDR1 LGHDT, CDR2 YNNKEL (reference sequence).

V is TRBV7-8 and J is TRBJ1-1; 8 bases agree with TRBD1. Germline V gives CDR1 SGHVS, CDR2 FQNEAQ. CDR3 length equals 15 residues. With 1 base clipped from V and 5 bases from J, the junction kept 6 bases outside the gene matches. The CDR3 coding sequence is TGTGCCAGCAGCTTAGGTAGACAGGGGATGACTGAAGCTTTCTTT. This translates into CASSLGRQGMTEAFF.

The chain links TRBV28 to TRBJ2-1, with D perhaps matching TRBD2 (6 bases). CDR1 and CDR2 (germline): MDHEN, SYDVKM. The length of the CDR3 is 15 residues. Trimming took off 6 bases at V and 0 bases at J, with 12 bases between the two ends. This CDR3 reads CASRLGGNSYNEQFF. In DNA form, the CDR3 reads TGTGCCAGCAGGCTCGGCGGGAACTCCTACAATGAGCAGTTCTTC.

CDR3 sequence reads: CASSLRTGGYDTEAFF. Here the CDR3 DNA reads TGCGCCAGCAGCCTGAGGACAGGTGGTTATGACACTGAAGCTTTCTTT. V is TRBV5-1 and J is TRBJ1-1; 7 nucleotides agree with TRBD1. The V gene's germline CDR1 is SGHRS and CDR2 YFSETQ. This CDR3 has 16 residues. V shed 4 bases and J 3 bases; nucleotides not matched to a gene: 12. Filled out from reference TRBV5-1 and TRBJ1-1, the complete variable domain reads KAGVTQTPRYLIKTRGQQVTLSCSPISGHRSVSWYQQTPGQGLQFLFEYFSETQRNKGNFPGRFSGRQFSNSRSEMNVSTLELGDSALYLCASSLRTGGYDTEAFFGQGTRLTVV.

Only one count was recorded for this clone. The V gene is TRBV14, the J gene TRBJ2-3, with D tentatively TRBD1 (6 bases). The CDR3 is 15 amino acids. CDR1 and CDR2 from the germline V gene are SGHDN and FVKESK. The V and J ends lost 0 bases and 2 bases respectively, with 9 bases between them. CDR3 sequence: CASSQEDRNTDTQYF. The CDR3 DNA is TGTGCCAGCAGCCAAGAAGACAGGAACACAGATACGCAGTATTTT.

There are a few counts of this clone. This chain connects TRBV5-6 to TRBJ2-1; 8 bases line up with TRBD1. This CDR3 is built from 14 residues. Germline V gives CDR1 SGHDT, CDR2 YYEEEE. J lost 7 bases, V lost 4 bases, and 7 bases had no gene match. The DNA of the CDR3 is TGTGCCAGCAGCCTAACGGACAGGGATAATGAGCAGTTCTTC. Translating gives CASSLTDRDNEQFF.

The genes are TRBV14 and TRBJ2-5; TRBD2 agrees at 9 bases. Germline CDR1 is SGHDN and CDR2 is FVKESK. With 1 base clipped from V and 5 bases from J, the junction kept 11 bases outside the gene matches. CDR3 size: 17 residues. Here the CDR3 reads CASSQGSGSVLWETQYF. In DNA form, the CDR3 reads TGTGCCAGCAGCCAAGGTAGCGGGAGTGTGTTGTGGGAGACCCAGTACTTC. Variable domain in full (rest from reference TRBV14 and TRBJ2-5): EAGVTQFPSHSVIEKGQTVTLRCDPISGHDNLYWYRRVMGKEIKFLLHFVKESKQDESGMPNNRFLAERTGGTYSTLKVQPAELEDSGVYFCASSQGSGSVLWETQYFGPGTRLLVL.

The chain is built from TRBV9 and TRBJ1-3; D possibly corresponds to TRBD1 (5 bases). The V end was cut by 4 bases, the J end by 0 bases, with 17 bases between. This CDR3 is built from 17 residues. Germline V lookup: CDR1 SGDLS, CDR2 YYNGEE. DNA of the CDR3: TGTGCCAGCAGCCCCCGGGGGGAGGGCATCTCTGGAAACACCATATATTTT. Translation: CASSPRGEGISGNTIYF.

This clone came up a few times. The CDR3 region is CASSLAGDTYGYTF. The DNA of the CDR3 is TGCGCCAGCAGCTTGGCCGGGGACACCTATGGCTACACCTTC. The J gene is TRBJ1-2, the V gene TRBV5-1, with D perhaps matching TRBD1 (6 bases). The CDR3 has 14 residues. Germline values: CDR1 SGHRS, CDR2 YFSETQ. V lost 0 bases, J lost 4 bases, and 10 bases lay in between.

V and J are TRBV4-3 and TRBJ2-7, with 9 bases identical to TRBD2. Unmatched junction bases numbered 9, after V lost 0 bases and J lost 6 bases. The CDR3 loop spans 16 amino acids. CDR1 and CDR2 from the germline V gene are LGHNA and YSLEER. The CDR3 DNA sequence: TGCGCCAGCAGCCAAGAAGGTAGCGGGGGTCCCCGCGAGCAGTACTTC. Its protein is CASSQEGSGGPREQYF.

This rearrangement joins TRBV10-2 to TRBJ1-6, with 10 nucleotides matching TRBD1. Germline assignment: CDR1 WSHSY and CDR2 SAAADI. V lost 11 bases and J lost 5; bases outside the gene matches: 3. The CDR3 length is 13 residues. The chain's CDR3 is CAGGQGDNSPLHF. The CDR3 nucleotides are TGCGCCGGCGGACAGGGGGATAATTCACCCCTCCACTTT.

The rearrangement uses TRBV19 and TRBJ1-5; 7 bases agree with TRBD1. There are 13 residues in the CDR3. Germline values: CDR1 LNHDA, CDR2 SQIVND (reference sequence). Germline trimming cut 8 bases from V and 6 bases from J; bases unmatched to any gene: 7. In DNA form, the CDR3 reads TGTGCCAGTTTAAGAGGGGGCGGTCAGCCCCAGCATTTT. This gives the protein CASLRGGGQPQHF.

This clone was seen only once. The V and J genes are TRBV7-2 and TRBJ2-7; tentative D call: TRBD2 (7 bases). This CDR3 has 15 amino acids. In germline, CDR1 is SGHTA, CDR2 FQGNSA. V lost 3 bases to trimming and J lost 6 bases, with 18 bases between them. The CDR3 region is CASSFATLRGGEQYF. The CDR3 nucleotides read TGTGCCAGCAGCTTTGCGACCTTAAGGGGGGGCGAGCAGTACTTC.

The table lists this clone with a few counts. CDR3 residues: CASSPIRTSGNYEQYF. For the CDR3, the DNA is TGTGCCAGCTCACCTATTAGGACTAGCGGGAACTACGAGCAGTACTTC. This chain joins TRBV18 and TRBJ2-7; 12 nucleotides line up with TRBD2. The CDR3 has 16 residues. With 3 bases clipped from V and 3 bases from J, the junction kept 6 bases outside the gene matches. Germline values: CDR1 KGHSH, CDR2 LQKENI.

This chain joins TRBV19 and TRBJ2-1, with TRBD1 matching over 10 bases. Germline V CDR1 and CDR2: LNHDA, SQIVND (reference sequence). The J segment lost 7 bases and the V segment lost 6 bases, leaving 21 bases of the junction unmatched. The CDR3 has 19 residues. The CDR3 DNA reads as TGTGCCAGTAGCCAGTATAGCGGCCTCCCGGGACAGGGGAATAATGAGCAGTTCTTC. Encoded protein: CASSQYSGLPGQGNNEQFF.

CDR3 sequence (DNA): TGTGCCAGCTCACTTGGAGGTTATAATGAAAAACTGTTTTTT. Protein product: CASSLGGYNEKLFF. This rearrangement joins TRBV18 to TRBJ1-4, with no clear D. V gave up 4 bases and J gave up 4 bases, with 10 bases separating them. CDR1 and CDR2 from the germline V gene are KGHSH and LQKENI. This CDR3 region has 14 residues.

The chain links TRBV6-1 to TRBJ1-3; 7 bases agree with TRBD1. The CDR3 contains 16 residues. After removal of 2 bases from V and 10 bases from J, the junction contained 14 bases not matched to a gene. CDR1 is MNHNS, CDR2 SASEGT, per germline. Here the CDR3 reads CASSEPGQRRWGTIYF. CDR3 bases: TGTGCCAGCAGTGAACCGGGACAGAGGAGGTGGGGGACCATATATTTT.

The chain links TRBV6-2 or TRBV6-3 to TRBJ2-7, with 9 nucleotides matching TRBD1. The CDR3 is 14 residues long. After removal of 3 bases from V and 4 bases from J, the junction contained 4 bases not matched to a gene. Germline assignment: CDR1 MNHEY and CDR2 SVGEGT. The CDR3 DNA reads as TGTGCCAGCAGTTATCGACAGGGGGTGTACGAGCAGTACTTC. This encodes CASSYRQGVYEQYF.

The rearrangement joins TRBV3-1 (or the pseudogene TRBV3-2) to TRBJ1-5; 8 bases agree with TRBD1. Losses at the gene ends were 4 bases for V and 4 bases for J; bases not matched to a gene: 6. This CDR3 has 15 residues. The germline V gene encodes CDR1 LGHDT and CDR2 YNNKEL (reference sequence). The CDR3 sequence: CASSLGTGNNQPQHF. The CDR3 region has the DNA TGTGCCAGCAGCCTCGGGACAGGTAATAATCAGCCCCAGCATTTT.

This clone occurred a few times. The chain employs TRBV4-3 and TRBJ2-3, with a weak D call TRBD2 (5 bases). Trimming removed 0 bases from V and 2 bases from J, with 12 bases in between. From germline, CDR1 is LGHNA and CDR2 YSLEER. The CDR3 is made up of 16 amino acids. The CDR3 DNA reads as TGCGCCAGCAGCCAAGATCTAGACGGGGTCACAGATACGCAGTATTTT. The encoded protein is CASSQDLDGVTDTQYF.

This clone was observed a single time. V usage is TRBV24-1 and J usage is TRBJ1-2; TRBD1 is a possible D gene (5 bases). Per germline, CDR1 KGHDR and CDR2 SFDVKD. Trimming removed 7 bases at V and 6 bases at J, with 11 bases between. The CDR3 is made up of 12 amino acids. The CDR3 sequence is CATSQDSNGYTF. CDR3 nucleotides: TGTGCCACCAGCCAAGACAGCAATGGCTACACCTTC.

There are a few counts of this clone. V usage is TRBV2 and J usage is TRBJ1-1, with D possibly being TRBD1 (6 bases). CDR1 is SNHLY and CDR2 is FYNNEI in the germline V gene. Trimming shortened V by 6 bases and J by 4 bases, and 18 bases separated the two germline ends. CDR3 length equals 15 residues. The CDR3 sequence is CASSQGTQRGTEAFF. Written as DNA, the CDR3 is TGTGCCAGCAGCCAGGGGACTCAGCGGGGCACTGAAGCTTTCTTT. Looking up the rest from reference TRBV2 and TRBJ1-1 gives the full variable domain: EPEVTQTPSHQVTQMGQEVILRCVPISNHLYFYWYRQILGQKVEFLVSFYNNEISEKSEIFDDQFSVERPDGSNFTLKIRSTKLEDSAMYFCASSQGTQRGTEAFFGQGTRLTVV.